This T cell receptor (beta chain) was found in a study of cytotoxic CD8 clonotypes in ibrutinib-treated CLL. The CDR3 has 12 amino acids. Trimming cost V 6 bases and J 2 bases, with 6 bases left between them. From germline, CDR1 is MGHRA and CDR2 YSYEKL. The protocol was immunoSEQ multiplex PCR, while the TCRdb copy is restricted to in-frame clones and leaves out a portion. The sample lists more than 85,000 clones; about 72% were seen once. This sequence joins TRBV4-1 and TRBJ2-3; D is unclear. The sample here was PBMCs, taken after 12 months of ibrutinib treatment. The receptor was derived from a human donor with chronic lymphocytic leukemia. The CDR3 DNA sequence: TGCGCCAGCAGTCCCCCCACAGATACGCAGTATTTT. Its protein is CASSPPTDTQYF.